The 13 T cell receptor beta chains below all came from one sample that was sequenced in a study of shared clonotypes between healthy human individuals. Libraries were prepared by immunoSEQ multiplex PCR; TCRdb keeps only in-frame clonotypes and omits some of them. The repertoire consists of about 690,000 clones, with roughly 87% occurring once and the leading ten covering around a third. Sequencing was performed on memory CD8+ T cells from PBMCs. Subset in this sample: CD45RO+ cells pooled with CCR7-negative TemRA cells. The origin of the receptors is a man between 18 and 29 years old in good health. Some clones in this sample may be carry-over from other donors' samples.

The chain carries TRBV7-9 and TRBJ2-7; 11 positions agree with TRBD2. This CDR3 is 16 amino acids long. CDR1 and CDR2 (germline): SEHNR, FQNEAQ (reference sequence). Trimming cost V 5 bases and J 6 bases; bases outside gene matches: 12. The CDR3 reads CASSGGTSGRLGEQYF. The DNA of the CDR3 is TGTGCCAGCAGCGGGGGGACTAGCGGACGTCTTGGCGAGCAGTACTTC.

The rearrangement uses TRBV19 and TRBJ2-2; D ambiguous. The V gene lost 7 bases and the J gene lost 6 bases, with 9 bases spanning the gap. Per the germline V gene, CDR1 is LNHDA and CDR2 is SQIVND (reference sequence). The CDR3 is made up of 12 amino acids. The CDR3 nucleotides read TGTGCCAGTACCTATTACGCCGGGGAGCTGTTTTTT. Translating it yields CASTYYAGELFF.

This chain joins TRBV7-8 and TRBJ1-6; no reliable D call. Germline V gene data show CDR1 as SGHVS and CDR2 as FQNEAQ. CDR3 length: 15 amino acids. Deletions cut 5 bases from V and 7 bases from J, with 15 bases between. CDR3 region: CASSPRSFTNSPLHF. The DNA of the CDR3 is TGTGCCAGCAGCCCACGCAGCTTTACCAATTCACCCCTCCACTTT. Variable domain in full (rest from reference TRBV7-8 and TRBJ1-6): GAGVSQSPRYKVAKRGQDVALRCDPISGHVSLFWYQQALGQGPEFLTYFQNEAQLDKSGLPSDRFFAERPEGSVSTLKIQRTQQEDSAVYLCASSPRSFTNSPLHFGNGTRLTVT.

The V gene is TRBV28, the J gene TRBJ1-3, with D perhaps TRBD1 (6 bases). V was trimmed by 2 bases and J by 0 bases, leaving 14 bases between them. The CDR3 sequence is 17 residues long. The germline V gene has CDR1 MDHEN and CDR2 SYDVKM. CDR3 sequence (DNA): TGTGCCAGCAGTTTACCAGGGGCACTTCACTCTGGAAACACCATATATTTT. Translated: CASSLPGALHSGNTIYF.

This rearrangement joins TRBV5-1 to TRBJ1-1, with D perhaps matching TRBD1 (5 bases). V dropped 0 bases and J dropped 7 bases, with 10 bases sitting between them. The CDR3 totals 13 residues. The germline CDR1 and CDR2 sequences are SGHRS and YFSETQ. CDR3 sequence (DNA): TGCGCCAGCAGCTTGGTGGGGGACTATGAAGCTTTCTTT. Protein: CASSLVGDYEAFF. Full variable domain (missing parts from reference TRBV5-1 and TRBJ1-1): KAGVTQTPRYLIKTRGQQVTLSCSPISGHRSVSWYQQTPGQGLQFLFEYFSETQRNKGNFPGRFSGRQFSNSRSEMNVSTLELGDSALYLCASSLVGDYEAFFGQGTRLTVV.

The chain couples TRBV15 to TRBJ2-1; 10 bases agree with TRBD2. The CDR3 sequence is 17 residues long. Germline V CDR1 and CDR2: LNHNV, YYDKDF (reference sequence). With 5 bases clipped from V and 8 bases from J, the junction kept 15 bases outside the gene matches. The CDR3 DNA reads TGTGCCACCAGCGGATGGGGATTTAGCGGGAGGTCCCATGAGCAGTTCTTC. Its translation: CATSGWGFSGRSHEQFF. Full variable domain (remainder filled in from reference TRBV15 and TRBJ2-1): DAMVIQNPRYQVTQFGKPVTLSCSQTLNHNVMYWYQQKSSQAPKLLFHYYDKDFNNEADTPDNFQSRRPNTSFCFLDIRSPGLGDTAMYLCATSGWGFSGRSHEQFFGPGTRLTVL.

V usage is TRBV6-1 and J usage is TRBJ1-2, with a possible D match to TRBD1 (5 bases). Per the germline V gene, CDR1 is MNHNS and CDR2 is SASEGT. CDR3 length: 13 residues. V was shortened by 7 bases and J by 4 bases, with 13 bases between the two germline ends. CDR3 sequence (DNA): TGTGCCAGCACTCTGGACACCTCCTATGGCTACACCTTC. Translation: CASTLDTSYGYTF.

The chain couples TRBV7-3 to TRBJ2-3; perhaps TRBD2 as D (5 bases). CDR1 is SGHTA and CDR2 is FQGTGA in the germline V gene. CDR3 length: 17 amino acids. Trimming cost V 0 bases and J 4 bases, with 17 bases left between them. CDR3: CASSLTVPLVGADTQYF. The CDR3, as DNA: TGTGCCAGCAGCTTAACGGTTCCGTTAGTGGGAGCAGATACGCAGTATTTT.

V usage is TRBV2 and J usage is TRBJ1-1; a weak D match, TRBD1 (5 bases). Germline CDR1 SNHLY, CDR2 FYNNEI. The CDR3 length is 15 residues. V gave up 5 bases and J gave up 3 bases, with 16 bases separating them. CDR3 residues: CASSPGPPPDTEAFF. CDR3 coding DNA: TGTGCCAGCAGTCCGGGGCCCCCCCCAGACACTGAAGCTTTCTTT. The variable domain in full, with the rest retrieved from reference TRBV2 and TRBJ1-1, is EPEVTQTPSHQVTQMGQEVILRCVPISNHLYFYWYRQILGQKVEFLVSFYNNEISEKSEIFDDQFSVERPDGSNFTLKIRSTKLEDSAMYFCASSPGPPPDTEAFFGQGTRLTVV.

The chain joins TRBV13 to TRBJ2-1; maybe TRBD2 (6 bases). Germline V gene lookup returns CDR1 PRHDT and CDR2 FYEKMQ (reference sequence). The CDR3 has 17 amino acids. V lost 4 bases, J lost 0 bases, and 16 bases lay in between. The CDR3 is CASSSKTGSVSYNEQFF. CDR3 bases: TGTGCCAGCAGCTCAAAGACCGGGAGCGTCTCCTACAATGAGCAGTTCTTC. The complete variable domain, with remaining parts taken from reference TRBV13 and TRBJ2-1, reads AAGVIQSPRHLIKEKRETATLKCYPIPRHDTVYWYQQGPGQDPQFLISFYEKMQSDKGSIPDRFSAQQFSDYHSELNMSSLELGDSALYFCASSSKTGSVSYNEQFFGPGTRLTVL.

In this sample, this clone turned up once. The genes are TRBV27 and TRBJ2-5; possibly TRBD2 for D (5 bases). This CDR3 spans 17 amino acids. In germline, CDR1 is MNHEY, CDR2 SMNVEV (reference sequence). With 4 bases removed from V and 7 bases from J, the gap between germline ends came to 25 bases. The DNA of the CDR3 is TGTGCCAGCAGTTCGTACCAGACCGGTCCTCCCCGGGGGACCCAGTACTTC. Amino acid sequence: CASSSYQTGPPRGTQYF.

The CDR3 coding sequence is TGTGCCAGCAGCCAGACGGGACTCCACGAGCAGTACTTC. Translated: CASSQTGLHEQYF. The chain couples TRBV14 to TRBJ2-7, with a tentative D call TRBD2 (6 bases). Trimming took off 3 bases at V and 5 bases at J, with 11 bases between the two ends. The CDR3 spans 13 residues. Germline CDR1 SGHDN, CDR2 FVKESK.

The V gene is TRBV27, the J gene TRBJ2-3; the match to TRBD2 covers 9 bases. Trimming cost V 3 bases and J 2 bases; bases outside gene matches: 12. CDR3 length equals 18 residues. Germline CDR1 reads MNHEY; CDR2 reads SMNVEV (reference sequence). The DNA for the CDR3 is TGTGCCAGCAGTTTGGCTTGGCAGCGGGAGGCCTACACAGATACGCAGTATTTT. Its protein is CASSLAWQREAYTDTQYF.